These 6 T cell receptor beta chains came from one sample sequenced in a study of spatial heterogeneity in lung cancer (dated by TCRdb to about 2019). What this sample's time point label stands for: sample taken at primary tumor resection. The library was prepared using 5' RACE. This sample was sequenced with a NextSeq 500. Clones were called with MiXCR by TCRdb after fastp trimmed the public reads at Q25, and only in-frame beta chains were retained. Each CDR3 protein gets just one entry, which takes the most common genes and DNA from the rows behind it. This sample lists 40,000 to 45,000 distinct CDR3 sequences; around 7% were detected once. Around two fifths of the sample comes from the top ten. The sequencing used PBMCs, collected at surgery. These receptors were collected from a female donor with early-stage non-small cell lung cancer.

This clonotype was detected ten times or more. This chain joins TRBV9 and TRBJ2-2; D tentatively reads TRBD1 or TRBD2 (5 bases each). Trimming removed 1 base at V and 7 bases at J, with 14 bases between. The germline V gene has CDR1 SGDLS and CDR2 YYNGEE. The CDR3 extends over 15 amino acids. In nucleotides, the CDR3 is TGTGCCAGCAGCGTACGAGGGCCAAGGGGCGGGGAGCTGTTTTTT. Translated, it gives CASSVRGPRGGELFF. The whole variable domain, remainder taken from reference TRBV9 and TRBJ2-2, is DSGVTQTPKHLITATGQRVTLRCSPRSGDLSVYWYQQSLDQGLQFLIQYYNGEERAKGNILERFSAQQFPDLHSELNLSSLELGDSALYFCASSVRGPRGGELFFGEGSRLTVL.

The CDR3 coding sequence is TGTGCCAGCAGTTCCGGACTTACAGGGACCCCTTACGAGCAGTACTTC. Its protein product is CASSSGLTGTPYEQYF. The chain uses TRBV27 and TRBJ2-7; TRBD1 might be the D (6 bases). Germline values: CDR1 MNHEY, CDR2 SMNVEV (reference sequence). Trimming cost V 4 bases and J 4 bases, with 20 bases left between them. The CDR3 is 16 residues long.

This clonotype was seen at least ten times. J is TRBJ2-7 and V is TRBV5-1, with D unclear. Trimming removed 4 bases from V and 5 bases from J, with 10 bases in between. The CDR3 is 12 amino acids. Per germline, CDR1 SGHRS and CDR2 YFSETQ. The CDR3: CASSPPGDEQYF. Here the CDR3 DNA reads TGCGCCAGCAGCCCGCCCGGAGACGAGCAGTACTTC.

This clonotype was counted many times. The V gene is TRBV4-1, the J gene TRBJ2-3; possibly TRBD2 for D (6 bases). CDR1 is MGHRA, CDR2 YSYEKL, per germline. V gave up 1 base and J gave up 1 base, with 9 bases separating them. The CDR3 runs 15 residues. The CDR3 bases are TGCGCCAGCAGCCAAGCGTCGGGGGGCACAGATACGCAGTATTTT. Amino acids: CASSQASGGTDTQYF.

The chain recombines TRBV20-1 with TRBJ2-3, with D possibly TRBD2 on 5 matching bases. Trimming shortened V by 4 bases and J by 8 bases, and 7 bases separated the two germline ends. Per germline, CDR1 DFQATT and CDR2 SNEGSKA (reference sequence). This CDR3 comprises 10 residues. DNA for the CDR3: TGCAGTGCTAAAGGAGGTACGCAGTATTTT. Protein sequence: CSAKGGTQYF.

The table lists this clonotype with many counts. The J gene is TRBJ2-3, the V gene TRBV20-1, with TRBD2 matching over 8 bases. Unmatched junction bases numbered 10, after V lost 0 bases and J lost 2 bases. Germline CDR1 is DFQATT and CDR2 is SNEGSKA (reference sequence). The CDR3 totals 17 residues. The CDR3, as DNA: TGCAGTGCTAGAGATATACCTCCGGGGGGGCCCACAGATACGCAGTATTTT. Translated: CSARDIPPGGPTDTQYF.